The 23 T cell receptor beta chains given below trace back to one sample, sequenced in a study of blood T cell repertoires in COVID-19. Sequencing used immunoSEQ multiplex PCR; TCRdb keeps in-frame clones, though not all of them. This sample has 130,000 or so clones, with 88% found just once. The sample comprised peripheral blood. The receptors come from a human donor with COVID-19, enrolled during active disease. The donor label of this sample is uncertain.

The gene calls are TRBV7-9 and TRBJ2-1; TRBD1 matches 9 bases. CDR1 SEHNR and CDR2 FQNEAQ come from the germline V gene (reference sequence). After removal of 6 bases from V and 0 bases from J, the junction contained 9 bases not matched to a gene. The CDR3 loop spans 17 amino acids. The CDR3 is CASSSNTGGASYNEQFF. The DNA for the CDR3 is TGTGCCAGCAGTTCTAACACAGGGGGCGCCTCCTACAATGAGCAGTTCTTC.

The rearrangement links TRBV11-1 to TRBJ1-2; 8 bases fit TRBD1. CDR3 length equals 15 residues. The V gene end was trimmed by 5 bases and the J gene end by 2 bases; junction bases not matched to a gene: 7. Looked up from germline, CDR1 is SGHAT and CDR2 is FQDESV (reference sequence). The CDR3 spells CASSGRTGSNYGYTF. The DNA for the CDR3 is TGTGCCAGCAGCGGACGGACAGGGTCCAACTATGGCTACACCTTC.

V usage is TRBV15 and J usage is TRBJ2-7, with 10 nucleotides matching TRBD1. The junction had 8 bases not matched to a gene; V was cut back by 4 bases and J by 2 bases. From germline, CDR1 is LNHNV and CDR2 YYDKDF (reference sequence). The CDR3 covers 16 residues. This CDR3 is CATSKGMGTGAYEQYF. CDR3 sequence (DNA): TGTGCCACCAGCAAGGGGATGGGGACAGGGGCCTACGAGCAGTACTTC.

V is TRBV2 and J is TRBJ1-3; D unclear. Germline CDR1 SNHLY, CDR2 FYNNEI. The V end was cut by 7 bases, the J end by 3 bases, with 10 bases between. This CDR3 has 13 residues. The CDR3 DNA is TGTGCCAGCATATCGGAGCGTGGAAACACCATATATTTT. This sequence encodes CASISERGNTIYF.

The chain combines TRBV4-1 with TRBJ2-4; weak D call: TRBD1 (6 bases). The CDR3 contains 16 residues. Germline V gives CDR1 MGHRA, CDR2 YSYEKL. Trimming pared 2 bases from V and 2 bases from J, leaving 13 bases between. The DNA of the CDR3 is TGCGCCAGCAGCCAACCGAACAGGGCCTCCAAAAACATTCAGTACTTC. It is translated as CASSQPNRASKNIQYF.

The chain links TRBV3-1 (or the pseudogene TRBV3-2) to TRBJ1-4; D remains unclear. Germline CDR1 and CDR2: LGHDT and YNNKEL (reference sequence). The V gene lost 0 bases and the J gene lost 11 bases, with 16 bases spanning the gap. The CDR3 is made up of 15 amino acids. CDR3 DNA: TGTGCCAGCAGCCAAGATTGGAGCTCACGAAGGAAACTGTTTTTT. Translation gives CASSQDWSSRRKLFF.

The J gene is TRBJ2-5, the V gene TRBV5-1; TRBD2 matches at 9 bases. The CDR3 runs 15 residues. The trim removed 3 bases at V and 2 bases at J, leaving 5 bases unmatched. Germline V gene lookup returns CDR1 SGHRS and CDR2 YFSETQ. The CDR3 protein is CASSWTTSGQETQYF. The DNA of the CDR3 is TGCGCCAGCAGCTGGACGACTAGCGGACAAGAGACCCAGTACTTC.

The chain couples TRBV29-1 to TRBJ1-1, with a weak D call TRBD1 (6 bases). Germline CDR1 SQVTM, CDR2 ANQGSEA. The CDR3 loop spans 15 amino acids. Trimming removed 0 bases at V and 3 bases at J, with 14 bases between. In DNA form, the CDR3 reads TGCAGCGTTGAAGATGTCGGGGGGCGAGACACTGAAGCTTTCTTT. It specifies CSVEDVGGRDTEAFF.

This sequence joins TRBV10-2 and TRBJ2-7; 8 nucleotides agree with TRBD2. CDR3 length equals 14 residues. V shed 5 bases, J shed 6 bases, and the junction held 9 bases outside the gene matches. Germline loops: CDR1 WSHSY, CDR2 SAAADI. The CDR3 nucleotides are TGCGCCAGCAGTTCATCTAGCGGGTCAGGCGAGCAGTACTTC. It encodes CASSSSSGSGEQYF.

The genes are TRBV2 and TRBJ1-6, with D maybe TRBD1 (5 bases). Per germline, CDR1 SNHLY and CDR2 FYNNEI. V lost 1 base, J lost 10 bases, and 14 bases lay in between. CDR3 length: 15 residues. CDR3 amino acids: CASSEEGLQGSPLHF. The CDR3 nucleotides read TGTGCCAGCAGTGAAGAGGGACTACAAGGGTCACCCCTCCACTTT.

The chain links TRBV5-5 to TRBJ1-3; the D is unclear. V was pared by 4 bases and J by 3 bases, with 11 bases between. This CDR3 is built from 14 residues. Per germline, CDR1 SGHKS and CDR2 YYEKEE (reference sequence). CDR3 in amino acids: CASSALASGNTIYF. The CDR3 bases are TGTGCCAGCAGCGCTCTGGCAAGTGGAAACACCATATATTTT.

The chain has TRBV6-6 and TRBJ1-2; 7 bases align to TRBD1. The germline V gene encodes CDR1 MNHNY and CDR2 SVGAGI (reference sequence). With 5 bases clipped from V and 5 bases from J, the junction kept 8 bases outside the gene matches. The CDR3 consists of 14 residues. The CDR3 DNA is TGTGCCAGCAGTCACTGGACAGGAGCTTATGGCTACACCTTC. Amino acids: CASSHWTGAYGYTF.

This sequence joins TRBV9 and TRBJ2-1; possibly TRBD2 for D (5 bases). The CDR3 consists of 14 residues. Germline assignment: CDR1 SGDLS and CDR2 YYNGEE. V gave up 4 bases and J gave up 6 bases, with 14 bases separating them. The CDR3 loop reads CASSTGNLANEQFF. The CDR3 nucleotides are TGTGCCAGCAGCACCGGGAATTTGGCCAATGAGCAGTTCTTC.

This clone occurred a few times. The chain employs TRBV18 and TRBJ1-2, with 12 bases that match TRBD1. The CDR3 runs to 15 residues. CDR1 is KGHSH and CDR2 is LQKENI in the germline V gene. Unmatched junction bases numbered 1, after V lost 2 bases and J lost 3 bases. CDR3 coding DNA: TGTGCCAGCTCACCAGGGACAGGGGGCGACTATGGCTACACCTTC. It codes for CASSPGTGGDYGYTF.

This sequence joins TRBV3-1 (or the pseudogene TRBV3-2) and TRBJ2-5, with 10 bases matching TRBD2. The V and J ends lost 0 bases and 1 base, in that order; junction bases with no gene match: 5. Germline V gives CDR1 LGHDT, CDR2 YNNKEL (reference sequence). This CDR3 is 17 amino acids long. The CDR3 DNA reads as TGTGCCAGCAGCCAAGAATTGAGCGGGGGGGTCCAAGAGACCCAGTACTTC. Protein sequence: CASSQELSGGVQETQYF.

This rearrangement joins TRBV11-3 to TRBJ2-3; unclear D gene. Between the trimmed V and J ends, which lost 2 bases and 0 bases, there was a span of 12 bases. This CDR3 spans 16 amino acids. The germline V gene encodes CDR1 SGHNT and CDR2 YENEEA. The CDR3 is CASSLRTSLSTDTQYF. The CDR3 DNA sequence: TGTGCCAGCAGCTTACGCACATCCCTTAGCACAGATACGCAGTATTTT.

This clone was seen repeatedly, ten times or more. This chain connects TRBV5-6 to TRBJ1-6; D might be TRBD1 (6 bases). Trimming stripped 0 bases from V and 7 bases from J, with 11 bases between. In germline, CDR1 is SGHDT, CDR2 YYEEEE. The CDR3 contains 15 residues. CDR3 loop: CASSLGGQMNSPLHF. The CDR3, as DNA: TGTGCCAGCAGCTTGGGAGGACAGATGAATTCACCCCTCCACTTT.

The genes are TRBV27 and TRBJ2-1; TRBD1 matches 7 bases. CDR3 length: 15 amino acids. Germline V gives CDR1 MNHEY, CDR2 SMNVEV (reference sequence). With 5 bases clipped from V and 6 bases from J, the junction kept 10 bases outside the gene matches. The DNA of the CDR3 is TGTGCCAGCAGTACCACAGGGGCCGGAGGCAATGAGCAGTTCTTC. It encodes CASSTTGAGGNEQFF.

The V call is TRBV18, the J call TRBJ2-5; D is unresolved. This CDR3 region has 14 residues. Germline loops: CDR1 KGHSH, CDR2 LQKENI. V was cut by 6 bases and J by 3 bases, with 14 bases left in between. CDR3 in amino acids: CASSAYAPEETQYF. DNA of the CDR3: TGTGCCAGCTCGGCTTACGCCCCCGAAGAGACCCAGTACTTC.

This chain uses TRBV19 with TRBJ2-1, with TRBD2 as a possible D gene (6 bases). The CDR3 runs 17 residues. Germline V gene lookup returns CDR1 LNHDA and CDR2 SQIVND (reference sequence). The V gene lost 4 bases and the J gene lost 3 bases, with 19 bases spanning the gap. Written as DNA, the CDR3 is TGTGCCAGTAGTAGGGGAGGAGGGCCCTCCTTCTACAATGAGCAGTTCTTC. Its protein product is CASSRGGGPSFYNEQFF.

The J gene is TRBJ1-5, the V gene TRBV6-1; the D is unclear. This CDR3 has 13 amino acids. In germline, CDR1 is MNHNS, CDR2 SASEGT. V shed 3 bases and J shed 6 bases, with 9 bases lying between them. The CDR3 DNA sequence: TGTGCCAGCAGTGATGTGTCAGGTCAGCCCCAGCATTTT. Its protein is CASSDVSGQPQHF.

This clone has just one count. J is TRBJ2-1 and V is TRBV28; unclear D gene. The V gene's germline CDR1 is MDHEN and CDR2 SYDVKM. The CDR3 is 11 residues long. The ends were cut back, 6 bases at V and 9 bases at J, with 9 bases in the middle. CDR3 nucleotide sequence: TGTGCCAGCAGCTCCAACAGTGAGCAGTTCTTC. This sequence encodes CASSSNSEQFF.

The chain combines TRBV24-1 with TRBJ2-1; 9 positions match TRBD2. In germline, CDR1 is KGHDR, CDR2 SFDVKD. Losses at the gene ends were 5 bases for V and 5 bases for J; bases not matched to a gene: 9. The CDR3 runs to 16 residues. The CDR3 is CATSGWREGYDNEQFF. DNA of the CDR3: TGTGCCACCAGTGGCTGGCGGGAGGGCTACGACAATGAGCAGTTCTTC.